This T cell receptor (beta chain) originates from a study of blood T cells in healthy people across ages. CDR3 length: 15 amino acids. Germline V gene sequence: CDR1 KGHSH, CDR2 LQKENI. V was cut by 3 bases and J by 0 bases, with 11 bases left in between. Sample-barcoded 5' priming and a J-beta primer mix drove a second PCR of roughly 6 to 12 cycles. Each TCR beta cDNA got a 12-nucleotide random molecular identifier. TCRdb reanalysed the 5' RACE reads using MiXCR and keeps one entry per CDR3 protein. Of about 1.6 million distinct CDR3 sequences listed, roughly 32% were seen once; the top ten hold 10% to 12%. Of note for this clonotype: Its antigen is undetermined.

The study, taken as a whole, reports: Measured against age, TCR beta diversity per million T cells decreased in a roughly linear manner. TCR beta diversity was tightly associated with the proportion of naive T cells.

The sample comprised blood. The rearrangement joins TRBV18 to TRBJ1-2, with D perhaps matching TRBD1 (5 bases). The receptor comes from a woman aged 30 to 39 in good health. The CDR3 DNA is TGTGCCAGCTCACCGTCCCAGACAGCTAACTATGGCTACACCTTC. It specifies CASSPSQTANYGYTF.